Listed below are T cell receptor beta chains from one sample, sequenced in a study of regulatory T cells in long-lasting Graves disease. In TCRdb, the multiplex PCR reads were re-called with MiXCR into one record per CDR3 protein. The sample has about 660,000 distinct CDR3 sequences, about 30% seen once. Sample: peripheral blood mononuclear cells (PBMCs), taken when the disease was refractory, from a patient treated with antithyroid drugs. The source is a female donor with Graves disease. Both conserved end residues are part of each CDR3. Each record gives: D gene, clone size, J gene, V gene, CDR3 protein, CDR3 DNA. The D gene is left open where the match is weak. The size entry is marked missing in some rows and otherwise reads once, few, many or a size class.

>NA|few|TRBJ1-2|TRBV29-1
CSVDSGVKYGYTF
TGCAGCGTTGACTCAGGGGTAAAATATGGCTACACCTTC
>TRBD2|many|TRBJ2-1|TRBV2
CASSERPSGGSNEQFF
TGTGCCAGCAGTGAACGGCCTAGCGGGGGGAGCAATGAGCAGTTCTTC
>NA|many|TRBJ1-5|TRBV12-3/TRBV12-4
CASSLGQTPSNQPQHF
TGTGCCAGCAGTTTAGGTCAGACCCCTAGCAATCAGCCCCAGCATTTT
>TRBD1|few|TRBJ1-6|TRBV6-4
CASSEGRGNNSPLHF
TGTGCCAGCAGTGAGGGCAGGGGGAATAATTCACCCCTCCACTTT
>TRBD1|few|TRBJ2-7|TRBV27
CASSLQGAGEQYF
TGTGCCAGCAGTCTACAGGGGGCTGGTGAGCAGTACTTC
>TRBD2|NA|TRBJ2-7|TRBV28
CASSAGTSGSWYEQYF
TGTGCCAGCAGCGCCGGGACTAGCGGGAGCTGGTACGAGCAGTACTTC
>NA|NA|TRBJ2-3|TRBV11-1
CASSSDRGPFSGDTQYF
TGTGCCAGCAGCTCCGACAGGGGACCTTTTAGCGGGGATACGCAGTATTTT
>TRBD1|NA|TRBJ1-1|TRBV7-9
CASSAGTGGMHTEAFF
TGTGCCAGCAGCGCCGGGACAGGGGGCATGCACACTGAAGCTTTCTTT
>TRBD1|NA|TRBJ1-6|TRBV3-1
CASSSRQGLNSPLHF
TGTGCCAGCAGCTCTCGACAGGGGCTTAATTCACCCCTCCACTTT
>NA|many|TRBJ2-7|TRBV6-1
CAVYRDYYEQYF
TGTGCTGTCTACAGGGACTACTACGAGCAGTACTTC
>NA|few|TRBJ2-5|TRBV12-3/TRBV12-4
CASSLGRAETQYF
TGTGCCAGCAGCCTGGGACGGGCAGAGACCCAGTACTTC
>NA|many|TRBJ2-2|TRBV12-3/TRBV12-4
CASVPQGIGELFF
TGTGCCAGCGTCCCCCAGGGGATCGGGGAGCTGTTTTTT
>NA|few|TRBJ1-6|TRBV6-1
CASNLDSYNSPLHF
TGTGCCAGCAATTTGGACAGCTATAATTCACCCCTCCACTTT
>NA|NA|TRBJ1-2|TRBV30
CAWSVEGYGYTF
TGTGCCTGGAGTGTAGAGGGCTATGGCTACACCTTC
>NA|NA|TRBJ2-7|TRBV6-1
CETGTVSYEQYF
TGTGAGACCGGGACTGTCTCCTACGAGCAGTACTTC
>NA|few|TRBJ1-2|TRBV6-2/TRBV6-3
CASSYGGGGGGYTF
TGTGCCAGCAGTTACGGCGGGGGGGGCGGCGGCTACACCTTC
>NA|many|TRBJ1-3|TRBV12-3/TRBV12-4
CASSRGSGNTIYF
TGTGCCAGCAGTCGGGGGTCTGGAAACACCATATATTTT
>NA|NA|TRBJ1-1|TRBV5-1
CASSLDGSTEAFF
TGCGCCAGCAGCTTGGACGGGAGCACTGAAGCTTTCTTT
>NA|few|TRBJ2-2|TRBV5-1
CASSLPLGTGELFF
TGCGCCAGCAGCTTACCACTCGGCACCGGGGAGCTGTTTTTT
>TRBD1|few|TRBJ2-6|TRBV2
CASQWDRFSGANVLTF
TGTGCCAGCCAGTGGGACAGGTTCTCTGGGGCCAACGTCCTGACTTTC
>NA|many|TRBJ2-2|TRBV28
CASSLGRQYTGELFF
TGTGCCAGCAGTTTGGGTAGACAGTACACCGGGGAGCTGTTTTTT
>NA|few|TRBJ1-3|TRBV2
CASTRPASGNTIYF
TGTGCCAGCACTCGACCGGCCTCTGGAAACACCATATATTTT
>NA|NA|TRBJ2-2|TRBV29-1
CSVGWLRDIGELFF
TGCAGCGTTGGGTGGTTGCGGGATATCGGGGAGCTGTTTTTT
>NA|few|TRBJ1-5|TRBV19
CGGSNQPQHF
TGTGGCGGCAGCAATCAGCCCCAGCATTTT
>TRBD2|few|TRBJ2-2|TRBV24-1
CATSARGGTNTGELFF
TGTGCCACCAGTGCTCGGGGGGGGACGAACACCGGGGAGCTGTTTTTT
>NA|NA|TRBJ1-1|TRBV5-5
CASSWGYTEAFF
TGTGCCAGCAGCTGGGGGTACACTGAAGCTTTCTTT
>NA|few|TRBJ1-5|TRBV2
CASSEADYSQPQHF
TGTGCCAGCAGTGAAGCGGACTATAGTCAGCCCCAGCATTTT
>TRBD1|many|TRBJ2-7|TRBV5-1
CASSLGTGGTYEQYF
TGTGCCAGTAGTCTAGGGACAGGGGGTACCTACGAGCAGTACTTC
>TRBD1|few|TRBJ2-7|TRBV20-1
CSQGQGNEQYF
TGCAGCCAGGGACAGGGCAACGAGCAGTACTTC
>NA|NA|TRBJ2-5|TRBV19
CASSVVEGASQETQYF
TGTGCCAGTAGCGTCGTGGAGGGCGCGAGCCAAGAGACCCAGTACTTC
>TRBD1|NA|TRBJ1-5|TRBV28
CASTSGGGASNQPQHF
TGTGCCAGCACCTCAGGGGGGGGCGCAAGCAATCAGCCCCAGCATTTT
>NA|NA|TRBJ2-1|TRBV27
CASSLHSFSSYNEQFF
TGTGCCAGCAGTTTACACAGCTTCAGCTCCTACAATGAGCAGTTCTTC
>NA|once|TRBJ2-6|TRBV2
CASKEGSGANVLTF
TGTGCCAGCAAAGAGGGATCTGGGGCCAACGTCCTGACTTTC
>NA|few|TRBJ1-5|TRBV5-1
CASSPIGGSDQPQHF
TGCGCCAGCAGCCCGATCGGCGGGTCCGATCAGCCCCAGCATTTT
>TRBD2|many|TRBJ2-2|TRBV12-3/TRBV12-4
CASSARGLAGTGELFF
TGTGCCAGCAGTGCTCGGGGGTTAGCGGGCACCGGGGAGCTGTTTTTT
>TRBD2|few|TRBJ2-7|TRBV12-3/TRBV12-4
CASSRPLAGGYEQYF
TGTGCCAGCAGCCGTCCGCTAGCGGGAGGCTACGAGCAGTACTTC
>NA|NA|TRBJ1-1|TRBV5-6
CASSLVSNLLRKAFF
TGTGCCAGCAGCTTGGTATCGAATCTTTTGAGAAAAGCTTTCTTT
>NA|NA|TRBJ2-7|TRBV30
CAWSPPGYEQYF
TGTGCCTGGAGCCCCCCAGGGTACGAGCAGTACTTC
>NA|few|TRBJ1-1|TRBV5-1
CASSLVGGTFTEAFF
TGCGCCAGCAGCTTGGTGGGGGGCACTTTCACTGAAGCTTTCTTT
>TRBD2|NA|TRBJ2-2|TRBV5-1
CASSLRGLAWTGELFF
TGCGCCAGCAGCTTAAGGGGACTAGCCTGGACCGGGGAGCTGTTTTTT
>TRBD1|few|TRBJ1-4|TRBV12-3/TRBV12-4
CASSHGQGGAANEKLFF
TGTGCCAGCAGTCATGGACAGGGAGGGGCGGCTAATGAAAAACTGTTTTTT
>NA|NA|TRBJ1-6|TRBV6-2/TRBV6-3
CASNQKGDSPPHF
TGTGCCAGCAATCAGAAAGGGGATTCACCCCCCCACTTT
>TRBD2|few|TRBJ2-7|TRBV3-1
CASSPGLAPGEQYF
TGTGCCAGCAGCCCGGGACTAGCCCCAGGTGAGCAGTACTTC
>TRBD2|NA|TRBJ2-7|TRBV29-1
CSGRTSGRARDEQYF
TGCAGCGGGAGGACTAGCGGGAGGGCCAGGGACGAGCAGTACTTC
>NA|few|TRBJ2-2|TRBV6-2/TRBV6-3
CASSEYPNTGELFF
TGTGCCAGCAGTGAATATCCGAACACCGGGGAGCTGTTTTTT